The 15 T cell receptor beta chains below were found in one sample sequenced in a study of technical replicates of blood from several donors. Using immunoSEQ multiplex PCR, the repertoire was profiled, and TCRdb retains in-frame clones only, with some absent. Here the sample spans about 61,000 clones, more than 95% being singletons. The sequenced sample was T cells isolated from PBMCs. The receptor source for this set is a human donor in good health.

J is TRBJ2-1 and V is TRBV27; 12 nucleotides align to TRBD2. The CDR3 length is 14 residues. V was clipped by 5 bases and J by 13 bases; unmatched bases: 9. In germline, CDR1 is MNHEY, CDR2 SMNVEV (reference sequence). CDR3 region: CASSLRTSGTFQFF. The CDR3 DNA reads as TGTGCCAGCAGTCTGCGGACTAGCGGGACATTCCAGTTCTTC.

The rearrangement links TRBV4-2 to TRBJ2-1; the match to TRBD1 covers 9 bases. V shed 0 bases and J 5 bases; nucleotides not matched to a gene: 14. Germline V lookup: CDR1 LGHNA, CDR2 YNFKEQ. The CDR3 runs to 19 residues. The CDR3 protein is CASSQDRDRVDPFNNEQFF. CDR3 coding DNA: TGTGCCAGCAGCCAAGACCGGGACAGGGTCGACCCATTTAACAATGAGCAGTTCTTC.

The V and J genes are TRBV9 and TRBJ2-3, with 7 positions matching TRBD2. CDR1 SGDLS and CDR2 YYNGEE come from the germline V gene. This CDR3 spans 15 amino acids. The V segment lost 3 bases and the J segment 8 bases; nucleotides outside the gene matches: 12. This CDR3 reads CASSDDGTRGSTQYF. In DNA form, the CDR3 reads TGTGCCAGCAGCGACGACGGGACTCGCGGGAGTACGCAGTATTTT.

The chain joins TRBV5-1 to TRBJ1-1, with 7 nucleotides matching TRBD1. V shed 4 bases, J shed 7 bases, and the junction held 13 bases outside the gene matches. Per germline, CDR1 SGHRS and CDR2 YFSETQ. The CDR3 runs to 15 residues. CDR3 amino acids: CASSPRTGASLEAFF. For the CDR3, the DNA is TGCGCCAGCAGCCCACGGACAGGTGCTAGTCTTGAAGCTTTCTTT.

This chain connects TRBV28 to TRBJ2-1, with D maybe TRBD2 (6 bases). CDR3 size: 16 residues. The ends were cut back, 9 bases at V and 5 bases at J, with 23 bases in the middle. CDR1 is MDHEN, CDR2 SYDVKM, per germline. In DNA, the CDR3 is TGTGCCAGTTATGATCGCGGGGCCTCAAGGGACAATGAGCAGTTCTTC. Its translation: CASYDRGASRDNEQFF. The full variable domain, in which reference TRBV28 and TRBJ2-1 provide the parts outside the CDR3, is DVKVTQSSRYLVKRTGEKVFLECVQDMDHENMFWYRQDPGLGLRLIYFSYDVKMKEKGDIPEGYSVSREKKERFSLILESASTNQTSMYLCASYDRGASRDNEQFFGPGTRLTVL.

The rearrangement links TRBV5-1 to TRBJ1-2; D might be TRBD1 (6 bases). The CDR3 totals 14 residues. Trimming cost V 0 bases and J 5 bases, with 11 bases left between them. Germline CDR1 and CDR2: SGHRS and YFSETQ. The CDR3 DNA sequence: TGCGCCAGCAGCTTGGACAGGGTTGGGTATGGCTACACCTTC. This gives the protein CASSLDRVGYGYTF.

The CDR3 DNA sequence: TGTGCCAGCAGTTTAGTTGCGGGGGGGAGTGAAGGGACCCAGTACTTC. It translates to CASSLVAGGSEGTQYF. The chain joins TRBV28 to TRBJ2-5, with 9 bases lining up with TRBD2. Unmatched junction bases numbered 11, after V lost 2 bases and J lost 7 bases. Germline CDR1 MDHEN, CDR2 SYDVKM. The CDR3 runs to 16 residues.

This chain connects TRBV6-1 to TRBJ2-7; 9 bases match TRBD2. The V gene's germline CDR1 is MNHNS and CDR2 SASEGT. V gave up 3 bases and J gave up 2 bases; unmatched junction bases: 5. The CDR3 totals 15 residues. CDR3 region: CASSELAGDPYEQYF. The CDR3 nucleotides read TGTGCCAGCAGTGAGTTAGCGGGGGACCCCTACGAGCAGTACTTC.

The CDR3 sequence: CSVLETGSGETQYF. Written as DNA, the CDR3 is TGCAGCGTTCTGGAGACAGGGAGTGGAGAGACCCAGTACTTC. The V gene is TRBV29-1, the J gene TRBJ2-5; 7 positions match TRBD1. Unmatched junction bases numbered 10, after V lost 5 bases and J lost 4 bases. The CDR3 has 14 amino acids. Germline CDR1 is SQVTM and CDR2 is ANQGSEA.

The V and J genes are TRBV9 and TRBJ1-4, with TRBD1 as a possible D gene (6 bases). V was shortened by 3 bases and J by 0 bases, with 15 bases between the two germline ends. The length of the CDR3 is 17 residues. Per germline, CDR1 SGDLS and CDR2 YYNGEE. Here the CDR3 DNA reads TGTGCCAGCAGCGCCGGGGGGCTCGGGGCAACTAATGAAAAACTGTTTTTT. Encoded protein: CASSAGGLGATNEKLFF.

This clone was counted a single time. This sequence joins TRBV11-2 and TRBJ1-6; D may be TRBD1 (6 bases). Germline values: CDR1 SGHAT, CDR2 FQNNGV. Trimming removed 5 bases at V and 5 bases at J, with 13 bases between. This CDR3 comprises 15 residues. The CDR3 DNA reads as TGTGCCAGCAGCAATAGGGGACAAGATAATTCACCCCTCCACTTT. Translation: CASSNRGQDNSPLHF. The full variable domain, its missing parts supplied by reference TRBV11-2 and TRBJ1-6, is EAGVAQSPRYKIIEKRQSVAFWCNPISGHATLYWYQQILGQGPKLLIQFQNNGVVDDSQLPKDRFSAERLKGVDSTLKIQPAKLEDSAVYLCASSNRGQDNSPLHFGNGTRLTVT.

This clone was seen a single time. This sequence joins TRBV5-1 and TRBJ2-1; TRBD2 is a possible D gene (5 bases). In germline, CDR1 is SGHRS, CDR2 YFSETQ. The CDR3 is made up of 13 amino acids. The V and J ends lost 1 base and 6 bases respectively, with 8 bases between them. The CDR3 coding sequence is TGCGCCAGCAGCTTGTATGAGGGCAATGAGCAGTTCTTC. The encoded protein is CASSLYEGNEQFF.

This chain uses TRBV29-1 with TRBJ1-4; 8 nucleotides align to TRBD1. From germline, CDR1 is SQVTM and CDR2 ANQGSEA. J gave up 5 bases and V 7 bases, and 6 bases lay outside the gene matches. This CDR3 has 13 amino acids. The CDR3 sequence is CSARQGLNEKLFF. CDR3 nucleotides: TGCAGCGCTAGACAGGGGTTGAATGAAAAACTGTTTTTT. The full variable domain, completed using reference TRBV29-1 and TRBJ1-4, is SAVISQKPSRDICQRGTSLTIQCQVDSQVTMMFWYRQQPGQSLTLIATANQGSEATYESGFVIDKFPISRPNLTFSTLTVSNMSPEDSSIYLCSARQGLNEKLFFGSGTQLSVL.

The chain employs TRBV6-5 and TRBJ2-5; D gene uncertain. CDR3 length: 14 amino acids. CDR1 MNHEY and CDR2 SVGAGI come from the germline V gene. Trimming removed 1 base at V and 2 bases at J, with 8 bases between. CDR3 nucleotides: TGTGCCAGCAGTTACTTCACAGAACAAGAGACCCAGTACTTC. Its protein product is CASSYFTEQETQYF.

This chain links TRBV10-1 with TRBJ2-2, with D tentatively TRBD2 (6 bases). Germline V gives CDR1 WNHNN, CDR2 SYGVQD (reference sequence). V shed 0 bases and J shed 7 bases, with 9 bases lying between them. CDR3 size: 14 residues. CDR3 bases: TGCGCCAGCAGTGAGTCGGGGAGGCACGGGGAGCTGTTTTTT. It codes for CASSESGRHGELFF.